These 18 T cell receptor beta chains were all obtained from the same sample, sequenced in a study of T cells after yellow fever vaccination. Each CDR3 protein is one row after TCRdb ran MiXCR on the 5' RACE reads. The repertoire has over 65,000 distinct CDR3 sequences, roughly 15% of them found once; the top ten carry under 30%. Sample: CD8+ T cells not binding an NS4B(214-222) dextramer, sorted from PBMCs, taken 21 days after the first yellow fever vaccination. The receptors derive from a man younger than 35 who received the YFV17D yellow fever vaccine.

The chain is built from TRBV4-1 and TRBJ2-7; a weak D match, TRBD2 (6 bases). V was trimmed by 4 bases and J by 3 bases, leaving 13 bases between them. Per the germline V gene, CDR1 is MGHRA and CDR2 is YSYEKL. CDR3 length: 14 residues. The DNA of the CDR3 is TGCGCCAGCAGCCCGGGCGACGGGGGCTACGAGCAGTACTTC. Protein product: CASSPGDGGYEQYF.

In DNA form, the CDR3 reads TGTGCCAGCAGTTATGTTGCGGTGAACACTGAAGCTTTCTTT. It is translated as CASSYVAVNTEAFF. The rearrangement joins TRBV6-5 to TRBJ1-1; D ambiguous. Germline CDR1 MNHEY, CDR2 SVGAGI. V lost 3 bases, J lost 0 bases, and 8 bases lay in between. The CDR3 has 14 amino acids.

The chain couples TRBV6-1 to TRBJ2-2, with D tentatively TRBD1 or TRBD2 (5 bases each). V was clipped by 7 bases and J by 1 base, with 13 bases between them. Germline CDR1 is MNHNS and CDR2 is SASEGT. The CDR3 covers 15 residues. The CDR3 DNA sequence: TGTGCCAGCACTCAGGGACCGTGGAACACCGGGGAGCTGTTTTTT. Translated: CASTQGPWNTGELFF.

This chain joins TRBV15 and TRBJ2-1; TRBD2 matches at 10 bases. Germline V gene data show CDR1 as LNHNV and CDR2 as YYDKDF (reference sequence). This CDR3 region has 13 residues. The CDR3 loop is CATAGGLNNEQFF. The DNA of the CDR3 is TGTGCTACAGCGGGGGGGCTGAATAATGAGCAGTTCTTC.

The V gene is TRBV27, the J gene TRBJ1-1; possibly TRBD1 for D (6 bases). Trimming left V 6 bases short and J 0 bases short, with 14 bases between. The CDR3 consists of 15 residues. The germline V gene encodes CDR1 MNHEY and CDR2 SMNVEV (reference sequence). DNA of the CDR3: TGTGCCAGCAGGCAACAGGGTTGGGTGAACACTGAAGCTTTCTTT. Its translation: CASRQQGWVNTEAFF.

CDR3 DNA: TGTGCCAGCAGCCCACTCCGGGACAGGGAAACAGATACGCAGTATTTT. Translating gives CASSPLRDRETDTQYF. V usage is TRBV7-9 and J usage is TRBJ2-3; 9 bases map to TRBD1. V gave up 5 bases and J gave up 3 bases; unmatched junction bases: 9. Germline CDR1 reads SEHNR; CDR2 reads FQNEAQ (reference sequence). The CDR3 consists of 16 residues.

This clonotype has a handful of counts. V and J are TRBV15 and TRBJ2-7; D unclear. The CDR3 loop spans 13 amino acids. Trimming removed 3 bases from V and 2 bases from J, with 8 bases in between. Germline V gene lookup returns CDR1 LNHNV and CDR2 YYDKDF (reference sequence). In nucleotides, the CDR3 is TGTGCCACCAGCAGGGACGGTGCCTACGAGCAGTACTTC. Its translation is CATSRDGAYEQYF. Supplemented by reference TRBV15 and TRBJ2-7, the full variable domain reads DAMVIQNPRYQVTQFGKPVTLSCSQTLNHNVMYWYQQKSSQAPKLLFHYYDKDFNNEADTPDNFQSRRPNTSFCFLDIRSPGLGDTAMYLCATSRDGAYEQYFGPGTRLTVT.

This clonotype has ten or more counts. The chain carries TRBV6-1 and TRBJ2-5; possibly TRBD1 or TRBD2 for D (5 bases each). The CDR3 is 15 amino acids. V gave up 0 bases and J gave up 1 base, with 9 bases separating them. In germline, CDR1 is MNHNS, CDR2 SASEGT. The CDR3 loop reads CASSEAEGTQETQYF. CDR3 nucleotides: TGTGCCAGCAGTGAAGCAGAAGGGACCCAAGAGACCCAGTACTTC.

The count of this clonotype is one. This sequence joins TRBV27 and TRBJ2-7, with 7 bases matching TRBD1. The CDR3 contains 13 residues. Germline CDR1 and CDR2: MNHEY and SMNVEV (reference sequence). J was trimmed by 6 bases and V by 5 bases; bases with no gene match: 7. In DNA, the CDR3 is TGTGCCAGCAGTCGAAAGGGGGCCGGCGAGCAGTACGTC. Protein product: CASSRKGAGEQYV.

The chain uses TRBV27 and TRBJ2-7; the D gene is possibly TRBD1 (6 bases). Germline CDR1 MNHEY, CDR2 SMNVEV (reference sequence). V lost 5 bases and J 4 bases, leaving 15 bases between the germline ends. The CDR3 extends over 14 amino acids. CDR3 in amino acids: CASSPGTPNYEQYV. The CDR3, as DNA: TGTGCCAGCAGTCCCGGGACACCTAATTACGAGCAGTACGTC.

The V call is TRBV7-6, the J call TRBJ2-5, with 7 bases fitting TRBD1. With V trimmed by 2 bases and J by 2 bases, 2 bases remained unmatched. CDR1 SGHVS and CDR2 FNYEAQ come from the germline V gene. The CDR3 spans 14 residues. CDR3 sequence reads: CASSLLGQQETQYF. As DNA, the CDR3 is TGTGCCAGCAGCTTATTGGGACAGCAAGAGACCCAGTACTTC.

The chain is built from TRBV5-6 and TRBJ2-7; TRBD1 matches 8 bases. Trimming at V came to 3 bases and at J to 6 bases, leaving 5 bases not matched to a gene. CDR3 size: 13 residues. The germline V gene encodes CDR1 SGHDT and CDR2 YYEEEE. In DNA, the CDR3 is TGTGCCAGCAGCTGGACAGGGTTCGGCGAGCAGTACGTC. This sequence encodes CASSWTGFGEQYV.

This clonotype was detected only a few times. V gene TRBV29-1 combines with J gene TRBJ2-7, with 8 bases aligning to TRBD2. This CDR3 is built from 13 residues. V lost 0 bases, J lost 5 bases, and 3 bases stayed unmatched. Germline V lookup: CDR1 SQVTM, CDR2 ANQGSEA. In DNA form, the CDR3 reads TGCAGCGTTGAAGATCGGGGGGGGGACGAGCAGTACTTC. It translates to CSVEDRGGDEQYF.

This clonotype has just a few counts. V gene TRBV3-1 combines with J gene TRBJ2-7; D could derive from TRBD1 or TRBD2 (5 bases each). The CDR3 runs 14 residues. Germline-derived CDR1 and CDR2 are LGHDT and YNNKEL (reference sequence). V lost 4 bases, J lost 3 bases, and 13 bases lay in between. The CDR3 DNA reads as TGTGCCAGCAGCCCCCTGGGGGAGATCTACGAGCAGTACTTC. It translates to CASSPLGEIYEQYF.

The chain carries TRBV5-5 and TRBJ2-7; TRBD2 might be the D (6 bases). The CDR3 covers 13 residues. Germline assignment: CDR1 SGHKS and CDR2 YYEKEE (reference sequence). V lost 3 bases and J lost 2, with 9 bases in between. In DNA, the CDR3 is TGTGCCAGCAGCTGGAGGGTCGCCTACGAGCAGTACGTC. Amino acids: CASSWRVAYEQYV.

This CDR3 reads CASSDPRPSRAREQYV. In nucleotides, the CDR3 is TGTGCCAGCAGTGACCCCCGGCCCTCTAGAGCGAGGGAGCAGTACGTC. The rearrangement links TRBV2 to TRBJ2-7; D remains unclear. The germline gives CDR1 SNHLY, CDR2 FYNNEI. Trimming removed 3 bases from V and 7 bases from J, with 22 bases in between. The CDR3 is 16 amino acids.

By share of the sample, this clonotype is medium-sized. V and J are TRBV29-1 and TRBJ2-3, with D perhaps matching TRBD1 (6 bases). Germline V CDR1 and CDR2: SQVTM, ANQGSEA. V was clipped by 0 bases and J by 6 bases, with 10 bases between them. This CDR3 has 13 residues. The CDR3 region is CSVEDGGSDTQYF. The CDR3 nucleotides read TGCAGCGTTGAAGATGGGGGCTCGGATACGCAGTATTTT.

This clonotype was counted between two and nine times. V and J are TRBV6-1 and TRBJ2-7; a possible D gene is TRBD1 (6 bases). The germline CDR1 and CDR2 sequences are MNHNS and SASEGT. This CDR3 is 12 amino acids long. The ends were cut back, 8 bases at V and 4 bases at J, with 12 bases in the middle. CDR3 DNA: TGTGCCAGCCCAGGGGATGGGTACGAGCAGTACTTC. Translating gives CASPGDGYEQYF.